This passage covers 26 T cell receptor beta chains from one sample sequenced in a study of blood T cells in healthy people across ages. A second PCR of roughly 6 to 12 cycles used a sample-barcoded 5' primer and a J-beta primer mix. TCRdb reprocessed the 5' RACE reads with MiXCR, giving one entry per CDR3 protein. The repertoire holds over 750,000 distinct CDR3 sequences, with 25% as singletons. The sample was also linked to a second study, of T cells of mothers and their children.

The sequenced material came from blood. The receptors stem from a boy aged 5-17 years in good health.

The V and J genes are TRBV3-1 and TRBJ2-5; TRBD1 matches 8 bases. This CDR3 region has 15 residues. Per germline, CDR1 LGHDT and CDR2 YNNKEL (reference sequence). The junction had 7 bases not matched to a gene; V was cut back by 3 bases and J by 4 bases. CDR3 nucleotide sequence: TGTGCCAGCAGCCAGAGGACAGGGTTCGGAGAGACCCAGTACTTC. Encoded protein: CASSQRTGFGETQYF.

In this sample, this clonotype turned up a few times. This chain links TRBV27 with TRBJ2-1, with 7 nucleotides matching TRBD1. The CDR3 is made up of 14 amino acids. Germline V gene data show CDR1 as MNHEY and CDR2 as SMNVEV (reference sequence). V lost 5 bases and J lost 5; bases outside the gene matches: 6. CDR3 residues: CASSLGQPDNEQFF. The CDR3 DNA reads TGTGCCAGCAGTCTGGGACAGCCCGACAATGAGCAGTTCTTC.

This chain uses TRBV6-2 or TRBV6-3 with TRBJ2-6; TRBD2 might be the D (7 bases). Trimming removed 6 bases from V and 1 base from J, with 25 bases in between. This CDR3 is 20 amino acids long. The germline V gene has CDR1 MNHEY and CDR2 SVGEGT. This chain's CDR3 is CASSRLGGLASGSGANVLTF. CDR3 DNA sequence: TGTGCCAGCAGCAGGCTCGGGGGGCTGGCCTCAGGGTCTGGGGCCAACGTCCTGACTTTC.

The chain couples TRBV7-2 to TRBJ1-1; no reliable D call. CDR1 and CDR2 from the germline V gene are SGHTA and FQGNSA. Deletions cut 2 bases from V and 8 bases from J, with 9 bases between. There are 12 residues in the CDR3. CDR3 sequence reads: CASSLNPIEAFF. The CDR3, as DNA: TGTGCCAGCAGCTTAAACCCAATAGAAGCTTTCTTT.

This rearrangement joins TRBV29-1 to TRBJ2-3, with 7 bases fitting TRBD2. Germline V CDR1 and CDR2: SQVTM, ANQGSEA. J was trimmed by 6 bases and V by 3 bases; bases with no gene match: 15. This CDR3 spans 16 amino acids. The CDR3 reads CSVDRGEIRSWDTQYF. For the CDR3, the DNA is TGCAGCGTTGATCGGGGGGAGATTCGGTCTTGGGATACGCAGTATTTT.

This clonotype appeared a few times. The chain uses TRBV2 and TRBJ2-1; 10 bases are a match to TRBD2. The CDR3 length is 17 residues. Trimming cost V 3 bases and J 0 bases; bases outside gene matches: 5. In germline, CDR1 is SNHLY, CDR2 FYNNEI. The CDR3 protein is CASSDWVAGGSYNEQFF. The CDR3 bases are TGTGCCAGCAGTGACTGGGTAGCGGGGGGCTCCTACAATGAGCAGTTCTTC. Variable domain in full (rest from reference TRBV2 and TRBJ2-1): EPEVTQTPSHQVTQMGQEVILRCVPISNHLYFYWYRQILGQKVEFLVSFYNNEISEKSEIFDDQFSVERPDGSNFTLKIRSTKLEDSAMYFCASSDWVAGGSYNEQFFGPGTRLTVL.

The table lists this clonotype with a few counts. The chain joins TRBV11-2 to TRBJ2-2, with a tentative D call TRBD2 (5 bases). Germline CDR1 SGHAT, CDR2 FQNNGV. The CDR3 extends over 15 amino acids. Trimming took off 1 base at V and 3 bases at J, with 9 bases between the two ends. Here the CDR3 reads CASSLAVGDTGELFF. CDR3 in DNA: TGTGCCAGCAGCTTAGCGGTGGGAGACACCGGGGAGCTGTTTTTT.

The J gene is TRBJ1-2, the V gene TRBV7-9; D is unresolved. The V and J ends lost 8 bases and 2 bases respectively, with 18 bases between them. CDR3 length equals 15 residues. Germline assignment: CDR1 SEHNR and CDR2 FQNEAQ (reference sequence). The CDR3 protein is CASAIVPTQNYGYTF. Here the CDR3 DNA reads TGTGCCAGCGCGATCGTCCCAACACAAAACTATGGCTACACCTTC.

This clonotype was counted between two and nine times. The rearrangement joins TRBV20-1 to TRBJ2-1, with TRBD1 as a possible D gene (6 bases). The J call could be wrong; TRBJ2-7 is a better fit for the DNA end. The CDR3 has 13 residues. From germline, CDR1 is DFQATT and CDR2 SNEGSKA (reference sequence). The CDR3 bases are TGCAGTGCTAGAGCGACAGGAGACTACGAGCAGTACTTC. Translating gives CSARATGDYEQYF.

This clonotype was picked up a small number of times. The chain joins TRBV19 to TRBJ1-1; perhaps TRBD1 as D (5 bases). CDR1 LNHDA and CDR2 SQIVND come from the germline V gene (reference sequence). This CDR3 is 15 amino acids long. V lost 3 bases, J lost 1 base, and 12 bases lay in between. CDR3 sequence: CASSIRTTENTEAFF. CDR3 coding DNA: TGTGCCAGTAGTATCAGGACAACTGAGAACACTGAAGCTTTCTTT.

CDR3 amino acids: CASSLASVENQPQHF. Here the CDR3 DNA reads TGTGCCAGCAGCTTAGCGTCGGTCGAAAATCAGCCCCAGCATTTT. The chain recombines TRBV7-9 with TRBJ1-5; no clear D. Germline V CDR1 and CDR2: SEHNR, FQNEAQ (reference sequence). V was cut by 0 bases and J by 4 bases, with 10 bases left in between. This CDR3 comprises 15 residues.

Here the CDR3 reads CASSLTRLAYEQYF. The CDR3 nucleotides are TGTGCCAGCAGTCTCACGAGGCTGGCCTACGAGCAGTACTTC. The rearrangement links TRBV6-5 to TRBJ2-7, with no clear D. Germline V gives CDR1 MNHEY, CDR2 SVGAGI. V was shortened by 5 bases and J by 2 bases, with 13 bases between the two germline ends. The CDR3 sequence is 14 residues long.

The chain links TRBV24-1 to TRBJ2-7; 10 positions agree with TRBD2. This CDR3 has 15 amino acids. The J segment lost 3 bases and the V segment lost 8 bases, leaving 9 bases of the junction unmatched. Germline V lookup: CDR1 KGHDR, CDR2 SFDVKD. The CDR3 loop reads CATILPSGSDYEQYF. CDR3 DNA sequence: TGTGCCACCATCCTTCCTAGCGGGAGTGACTACGAGCAGTACTTC.

This clonotype was observed a handful of times. The genes are TRBV7-2 and TRBJ1-2; the D is unclear. The CDR3 is made up of 12 amino acids. Germline loops: CDR1 SGHTA, CDR2 FQGNSA. Deletions cut 1 base from V and 7 bases from J, with 7 bases between. As DNA, the CDR3 is TGTGCCAGCAGCTTAGGGGGTTTTGGCTACACCTTC. Its translation: CASSLGGFGYTF.

The genes are TRBV24-1 and TRBJ1-2, with D uncertain. Trimming took 9 bases from V and 8 from J, leaving 15 bases between them. Germline V CDR1 and CDR2: KGHDR, SFDVKD. CDR3 length: 12 amino acids. The CDR3 reads CATEDGFGGYTF. CDR3 bases: TGTGCCACCGAAGACGGTTTTGGAGGCTACACCTTC.

This chain connects TRBV7-2 to TRBJ2-1, with 9 bases aligning to TRBD2. The J segment lost 6 bases and the V segment lost 0 bases, leaving 9 bases of the junction unmatched. The length of the CDR3 is 17 residues. CDR1 SGHTA and CDR2 FQGNSA come from the germline V gene. Here the CDR3 reads CASSLALGGGAVNEQFF. As DNA, the CDR3 is TGTGCCAGCAGCTTAGCGCTCGGCGGGGGGGCAGTCAATGAGCAGTTCTTC.

A few counts support this clonotype. At one end, the junction sequence differs from germline, possibly due to a read error. The chain recombines TRBV20-1 with TRBJ2-5, with D unclear. Germline CDR1 reads DFQATT; CDR2 reads SNEGSKA (reference sequence). The CDR3 sequence is 11 residues long. CDR3 residues: CSARVWKSYFF. The CDR3 DNA reads TGCAGTGCTAGGGTCTGGAAGTCGTACTTCTTC.

This sequence joins TRBV29-1 and TRBJ1-1; no firm D call. This CDR3 is built from 12 residues. CDR1 SQVTM and CDR2 ANQGSEA come from the germline V gene. V was trimmed by 6 bases and J by 2 bases, leaving 10 bases between them. The CDR3 loop is CSVSNPNTEAFF. The CDR3 nucleotides read TGCAGCGTCTCCAACCCTAACACTGAAGCTTTCTTT.

This clonotype was found a few times. This chain connects TRBV4-1 to TRBJ2-1, with 10 positions matching TRBD2. Trimming took 3 bases from V and 5 from J; bases not matched to a gene: 7. Germline V gives CDR1 MGHRA, CDR2 YSYEKL. The CDR3 spans 16 residues. CDR3 loop: CASSQPGLATHNEQFF. CDR3 nucleotide sequence: TGCGCCAGCAGCCAGCCGGGACTAGCGACTCACAATGAGCAGTTCTTC.

The chain carries TRBV20-1 and TRBJ2-1, with 9 bases that match TRBD2. Germline V gene sequence: CDR1 DFQATT, CDR2 SNEGSKA (reference sequence). The length of the CDR3 is 17 residues. V was clipped by 0 bases and J by 2 bases; unmatched bases: 8. For the CDR3, the DNA is TGCAGTGCTAGAGATCGCAGTAGCGGGAGCACCTACAATGAGCAGTTCTTC. Its protein product is CSARDRSSGSTYNEQFF.

This clonotype was observed a handful of times. The rearrangement uses TRBV6-5 and TRBJ1-4, with D uncertain. Deletions cut 0 bases from V and 0 bases from J, with 8 bases between. The germline CDR1 and CDR2 sequences are MNHEY and SVGAGI. The CDR3 length is 16 residues. CDR3 nucleotides: TGTGCCAGCAGTTACTCGACGAGACCAACTAATGAAAAACTGTTTTTT. Its protein product is CASSYSTRPTNEKLFF.

This clonotype was observed a handful of times. The chain employs TRBV4-3 and TRBJ2-2, with 8 nucleotides matching TRBD1. CDR3 length: 15 residues. The germline CDR1 and CDR2 sequences are LGHNA and YSLEER. Trimming took 6 bases from V and 7 from J; bases not matched to a gene: 10. DNA of the CDR3: TGCGCCAGCAGACCCGACAGGGGTGCAAGCGGGGAGCTGTTTTTT. This codes for CASRPDRGASGELFF.

The rearrangement uses TRBV20-1 and TRBJ2-3, with D tentatively TRBD1 or TRBD2 (7 bases each). V was cut by 1 base and J by 3 bases, with 23 bases left in between. CDR3 length: 18 amino acids. Germline assignment: CDR1 DFQATT and CDR2 SNEGSKA (reference sequence). CDR3 in DNA: TGCAGTGCTAGAGGCTATACGACAGGGAGGGGGGAAACAGATACGCAGTATTTT. The encoded protein is CSARGYTTGRGETDTQYF.

This clonotype has only a few counts. V gene TRBV20-1 combines with J gene TRBJ2-5; D may be TRBD1 (8 bases). Per germline, CDR1 DFQATT and CDR2 SNEGSKA (reference sequence). Trimming left V 0 bases short and J 4 bases short, with 12 bases between. This CDR3 contains 14 residues. The CDR3 sequence: CSARETGGGETQYF. The CDR3 DNA follows: TGCAGTGCTAGAGAAACAGGGGGGGGAGAGACCCAGTACTTC.

This chain uses TRBV9 with TRBJ1-3; 8 bases fit TRBD1. CDR3 length: 14 residues. J was trimmed by 2 bases and V by 4 bases; bases with no gene match: 2. The germline CDR1 and CDR2 sequences are SGDLS and YYNGEE. The CDR3 DNA follows: TGTGCCAGCAGCACACAGGGGGCTGGAAACACCATATATTTT. Amino acid sequence: CASSTQGAGNTIYF.

The chain carries TRBV15 and TRBJ2-2; D is perhaps TRBD1 (5 bases). The CDR3 loop spans 14 amino acids. The ends were cut back, 0 bases at V and 7 bases at J, with 9 bases in the middle. Germline loops: CDR1 LNHNV, CDR2 YYDKDF (reference sequence). CDR3 region: CATSRDLQVGELFF. The CDR3 DNA sequence: TGTGCCACCAGCAGAGATTTACAGGTCGGGGAGCTGTTTTTT.